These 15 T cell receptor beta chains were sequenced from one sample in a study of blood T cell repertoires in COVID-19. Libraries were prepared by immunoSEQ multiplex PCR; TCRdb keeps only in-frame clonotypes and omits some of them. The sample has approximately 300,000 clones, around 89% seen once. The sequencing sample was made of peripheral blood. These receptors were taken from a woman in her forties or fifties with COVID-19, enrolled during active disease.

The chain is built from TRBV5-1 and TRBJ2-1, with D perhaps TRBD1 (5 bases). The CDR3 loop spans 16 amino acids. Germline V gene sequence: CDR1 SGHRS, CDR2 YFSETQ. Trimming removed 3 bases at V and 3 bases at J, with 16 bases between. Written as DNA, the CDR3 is TGCGCCAGCAGCTCAACAGGCCTAGTCCTCTACAATGAGCAGTTCTTC. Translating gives CASSSTGLVLYNEQFF.

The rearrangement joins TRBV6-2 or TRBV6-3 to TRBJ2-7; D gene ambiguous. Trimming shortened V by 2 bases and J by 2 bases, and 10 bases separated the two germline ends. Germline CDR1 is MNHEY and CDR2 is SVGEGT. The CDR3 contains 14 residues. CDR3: CASSYVRFPYEQYF. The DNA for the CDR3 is TGTGCCAGCAGTTACGTCCGTTTCCCCTACGAGCAGTACTTC.

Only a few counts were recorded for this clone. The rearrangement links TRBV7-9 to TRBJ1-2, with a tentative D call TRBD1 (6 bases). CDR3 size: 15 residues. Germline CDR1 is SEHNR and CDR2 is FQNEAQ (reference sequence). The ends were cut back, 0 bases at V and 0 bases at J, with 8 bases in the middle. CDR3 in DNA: TGTGCCAGCAGCTTAGCAAGGGGGTCTAACTATGGCTACACCTTC. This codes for CASSLARGSNYGYTF.

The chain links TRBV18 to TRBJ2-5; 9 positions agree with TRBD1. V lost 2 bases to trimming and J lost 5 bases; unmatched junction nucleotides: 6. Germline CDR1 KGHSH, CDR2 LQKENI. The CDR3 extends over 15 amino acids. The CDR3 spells CASSPGQGNSETQYF. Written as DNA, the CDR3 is TGTGCCAGCTCACCAGGACAGGGGAATTCGGAGACCCAGTACTTC.

CDR3 sequence: CASSLGTSSTDTQYF. CDR3 nucleotide sequence: TGTGCCAGCAGTTTAGGGACTAGCAGCACAGATACGCAGTATTTT. The V gene is TRBV27, the J gene TRBJ2-3; TRBD2 matches at 9 bases. There are 15 residues in the CDR3. V trimming: 2 bases; J trimming: 0 bases; junction bases outside the gene matches: 0. Germline V lookup: CDR1 MNHEY, CDR2 SMNVEV (reference sequence).

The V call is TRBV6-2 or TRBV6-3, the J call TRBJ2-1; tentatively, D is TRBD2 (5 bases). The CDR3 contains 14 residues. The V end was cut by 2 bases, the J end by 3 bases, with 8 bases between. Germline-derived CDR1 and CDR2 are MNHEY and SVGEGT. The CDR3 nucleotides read TGTGCCAGCAGTTACGAGGAGGACTACAATGAGCAGTTCTTC. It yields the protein CASSYEEDYNEQFF.

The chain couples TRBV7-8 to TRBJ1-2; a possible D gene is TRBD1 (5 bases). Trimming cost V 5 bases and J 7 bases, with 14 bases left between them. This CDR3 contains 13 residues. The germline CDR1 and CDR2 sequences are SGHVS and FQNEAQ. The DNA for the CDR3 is TGTGCCAGCAGCCCACTCCAAGGGGTTGGCTACACCTTC. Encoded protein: CASSPLQGVGYTF. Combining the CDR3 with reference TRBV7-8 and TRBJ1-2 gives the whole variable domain GAGVSQSPRYKVAKRGQDVALRCDPISGHVSLFWYQQALGQGPEFLTYFQNEAQLDKSGLPSDRFFAERPEGSVSTLKIQRTQQEDSAVYLCASSPLQGVGYTFGSGTRLTVV.

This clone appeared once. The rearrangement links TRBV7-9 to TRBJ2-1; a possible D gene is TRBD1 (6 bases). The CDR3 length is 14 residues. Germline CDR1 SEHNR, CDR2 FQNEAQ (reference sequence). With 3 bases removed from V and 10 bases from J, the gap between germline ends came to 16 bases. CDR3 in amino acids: CASSFNRESREQFF. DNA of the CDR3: TGTGCCAGCAGCTTCAACAGGGAGTCTCGGGAGCAGTTCTTC. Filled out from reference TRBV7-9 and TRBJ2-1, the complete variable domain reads DTGVSQNPRHKITKRGQNVTFRCDPISEHNRLYWYRQTLGQGPEFLTYFQNEAQLEKSRLLSDRFSAERPKGSFSTLEIQRTEQGDSAMYLCASSFNRESREQFFGPGTRLTVL.

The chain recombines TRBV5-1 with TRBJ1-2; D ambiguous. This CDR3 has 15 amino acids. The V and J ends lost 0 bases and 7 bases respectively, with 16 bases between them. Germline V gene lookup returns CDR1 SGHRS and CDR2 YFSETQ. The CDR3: CASSLDRVSSAGYTF. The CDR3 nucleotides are TGCGCCAGCAGCTTGGATCGGGTAAGCTCCGCTGGCTACACCTTC.

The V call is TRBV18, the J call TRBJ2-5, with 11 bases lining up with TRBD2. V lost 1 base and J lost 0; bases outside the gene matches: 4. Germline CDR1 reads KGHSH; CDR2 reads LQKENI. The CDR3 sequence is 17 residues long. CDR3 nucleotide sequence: TGTGCCAGCTCACCACAACCTAGCGGGAGGTACCAAGAGACCCAGTACTTC. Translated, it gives CASSPQPSGRYQETQYF.

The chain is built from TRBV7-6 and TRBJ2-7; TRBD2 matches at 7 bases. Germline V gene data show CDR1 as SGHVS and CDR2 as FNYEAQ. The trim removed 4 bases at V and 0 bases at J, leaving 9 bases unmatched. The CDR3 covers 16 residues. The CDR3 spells CASSSRAGRISYEQYF. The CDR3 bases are TGTGCCAGCAGCTCCCGAGCGGGACGGATCTCCTACGAGCAGTACTTC.

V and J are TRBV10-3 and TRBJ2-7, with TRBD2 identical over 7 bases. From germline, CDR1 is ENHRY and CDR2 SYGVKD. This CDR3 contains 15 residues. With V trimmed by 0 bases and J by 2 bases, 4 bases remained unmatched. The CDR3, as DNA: TGTGCCATCAGTGAGTCCGGGACTACAACCTACGAGCAGTACTTC. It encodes CAISESGTTTYEQYF.

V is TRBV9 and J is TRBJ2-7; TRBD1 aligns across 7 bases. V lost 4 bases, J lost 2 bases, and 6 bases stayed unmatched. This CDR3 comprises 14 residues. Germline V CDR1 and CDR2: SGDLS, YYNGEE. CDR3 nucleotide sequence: TGTGCCAGCAGCTTCGACAGGGTCCCCTACGAGCAGTACTTC. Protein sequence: CASSFDRVPYEQYF.

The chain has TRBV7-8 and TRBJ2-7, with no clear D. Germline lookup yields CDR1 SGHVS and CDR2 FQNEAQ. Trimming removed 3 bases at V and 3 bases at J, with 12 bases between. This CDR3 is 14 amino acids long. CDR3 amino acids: CASSFPPAIYEQYF. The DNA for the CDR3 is TGTGCCAGCAGCTTCCCTCCAGCGATCTACGAGCAGTACTTC.

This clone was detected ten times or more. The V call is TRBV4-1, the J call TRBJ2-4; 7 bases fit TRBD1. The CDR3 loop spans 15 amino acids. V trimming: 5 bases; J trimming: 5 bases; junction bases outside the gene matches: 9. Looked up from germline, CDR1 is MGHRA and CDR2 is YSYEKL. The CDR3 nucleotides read TGCGCCAGCAGCTACGACCCTGGACAGGAAAACATTCAGTACTTC. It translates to CASSYDPGQENIQYF.